A single sample gave rise to the 21 T cell receptor beta chains below, sequenced in a study of regulatory T cells in long-lasting Graves disease. As to time point: newly diagnosed GD, antithyroid drugs for less than 3 months. PBMC-extracted RNA yielded the TCR library. Construction of the TCR beta libraries employed iRepertoire HTBI primers in conjunction with Arm-PCR of CDR3 regions. TCRdb processed the multiplex PCR reads anew with MiXCR; each CDR3 protein has one entry. The sample carries 300,000 to 400,000 distinct CDR3 sequences, 15% to 20% recorded once. Sequenced here: peripheral blood mononuclear cells (PBMCs), sampled at new diagnosis, from a patient treated with antithyroid drugs. All receptors come from a female donor with Graves disease.

At least ten counts were recorded for this clonotype. The chain couples TRBV28 to TRBJ2-5; 8 bases are shared with TRBD1. Germline V gives CDR1 MDHEN, CDR2 SYDVKM. The CDR3 is 16 residues long. Trimming took 4 bases from V and 5 from J; bases not matched to a gene: 12. In nucleotides, the CDR3 is TGTGCCAGCAGTTCCAGCTACACAGGGGGGTGGGAGACCCAGTACTTC. Protein product: CASSSSYTGGWETQYF.

This clonotype was found once. The chain employs TRBV5-1 and TRBJ1-6; 9 bases line up with TRBD1. The CDR3 contains 15 residues. Germline V gene lookup returns CDR1 SGHRS and CDR2 YFSETQ. The V segment lost 3 bases and the J segment 7 bases; nucleotides outside the gene matches: 5. The CDR3 spells CASSSSGTGNSPLHF. In nucleotides, the CDR3 is TGCGCCAGCAGCTCCTCCGGGACAGGGAATTCACCCCTCCACTTT.

This clonotype was picked up many times. The gene calls are TRBV28 and TRBJ2-7, with D perhaps assigned TRBD1 or TRBD2 (5 bases each). The ends were cut back, 2 bases at V and 3 bases at J, with 17 bases in the middle. CDR1 is MDHEN and CDR2 is SYDVKM in the germline V gene. The CDR3 length is 16 residues. CDR3 coding DNA: TGTGCCAGCAGTTTAATGGGGACCCCACTCCACTACGAGCAGTACTTC. This translates into CASSLMGTPLHYEQYF. The whole variable domain, remainder taken from reference TRBV28 and TRBJ2-7, is DVKVTQSSRYLVKRTGEKVFLECVQDMDHENMFWYRQDPGLGLRLIYFSYDVKMKEKGDIPEGYSVSREKKERFSLILESASTNQTSMYLCASSLMGTPLHYEQYFGPGTRLTVT.

As concerns this clonotype: The junction shows a germline mismatch at one end, possibly a read error. Here the CDR3 DNA reads TGTGCCAGCAGCCCAGGGGCTAGCGCTTTGTACGAGCAGTACTTC. This sequence encodes CASSPGASALYEQYF. V is TRBV4-1 and J is TRBJ2-7; tentatively, D is TRBD1 or TRBD2 (6 bases each). There are 15 residues in the CDR3. Germline values: CDR1 MGHRA, CDR2 YSYEKL.

V and J are TRBV7-2 and TRBJ2-3, with a tentative D call TRBD2 (6 bases). The V gene's germline CDR1 is SGHTA and CDR2 FQGNSA. The length of the CDR3 is 13 residues. The V end lost 6 bases, the J end lost 7 bases, and 14 bases lay between the germline ends. The CDR3 nucleotides read TGTGCCAGCAGTCCAAGTCGGGGGAATACGCAGTATTTT. It specifies CASSPSRGNTQYF.

This clonotype occurred a few times. This chain links TRBV29-1 with TRBJ2-7; D remains ambiguous. Germline V gene lookup returns CDR1 SQVTM and CDR2 ANQGSEA. V lost 4 bases and J 6 bases, leaving 13 bases between the germline ends. This CDR3 spans 12 amino acids. Written as DNA, the CDR3 is TGCAGCGTTGGGATAAGGTCGGGCGAGCAGTACTTC. Translated, it gives CSVGIRSGEQYF.

V is TRBV28 and J is TRBJ2-7; maybe TRBD1 (6 bases). The CDR3 totals 13 residues. Trimming stripped 5 bases from V and 3 bases from J, with 11 bases between. The germline V gene has CDR1 MDHEN and CDR2 SYDVKM. The CDR3: CASSMTGHYEQYF. For the CDR3, the DNA is TGTGCCAGCAGTATGACAGGACACTACGAGCAGTACTTC. Filled out from reference TRBV28 and TRBJ2-7, the complete variable domain reads DVKVTQSSRYLVKRTGEKVFLECVQDMDHENMFWYRQDPGLGLRLIYFSYDVKMKEKGDIPEGYSVSREKKERFSLILESASTNQTSMYLCASSMTGHYEQYFGPGTRLTVT.

With regard to this clonotype: This sequence is one base from a far larger clone and is likely a read error. This chain links TRBV12-3 or TRBV12-4 with TRBJ1-1; D perhaps matches TRBD1 (6 bases). CDR3 length: 14 amino acids. Written as DNA, the CDR3 is TGTGCCAGCAGTGTACAGGGTGTGAACACTGGAGCTTTCTTT. Protein product: CASSVQGVNTGAFF.

This clonotype has at least ten counts. The genes are TRBV27 and TRBJ2-5; 13 bases align to TRBD2. Trimming took 4 bases from V and 4 from J; bases not matched to a gene: 6. The CDR3 is made up of 16 amino acids. Germline V gene lookup returns CDR1 MNHEY and CDR2 SMNVEV (reference sequence). The CDR3 DNA is TGTGCCAGCAGTTCCGGACTAGCGGGAGTTGTAGAGACCCAGTACTTC. Translation: CASSSGLAGVVETQYF.

This chain joins TRBV29-1 and TRBJ2-1; 11 positions agree with TRBD2. This CDR3 is 15 amino acids long. The germline gives CDR1 SQVTM, CDR2 ANQGSEA. Germline trimming cut 1 base from V and 10 bases from J; bases unmatched to any gene: 9. The CDR3 DNA reads TGCAGCGTTGAAGGGGCTAGCGGGGGGAGGGGGGAGCAGTTCTTC. This sequence encodes CSVEGASGGRGEQFF.

This rearrangement joins TRBV11-1 to TRBJ1-6, with D unclear. The germline V gene encodes CDR1 SGHAT and CDR2 FQDESV (reference sequence). This CDR3 region has 13 residues. V was clipped by 8 bases and J by 8 bases, with 13 bases between them. The CDR3 DNA follows: TGTGCCAGCTCTTCGGGGTTGCATTCACCCCTCCACTTT. Its translation: CASSSGLHSPLHF.

A note on this clonotype: Mismatch with germline at one junction end may stem from a read error. The chain is built from TRBV5-1 and TRBJ2-2; perhaps D is TRBD1 or TRBD2 (5 bases each). This CDR3 is 14 amino acids long. Germline V gene sequence: CDR1 SGHRS, CDR2 YFSETQ. This CDR3 is CASGRGQPMGELVF. The CDR3 DNA reads TGCGCCAGCGGAAGGGGCCAGCCCATGGGGGAGCTGGTTTTT.

This clonotype occurred a few times. V is TRBV2 and J is TRBJ2-2; D is unclear. V gave up 6 bases and J gave up 4 bases, with 9 bases separating them. The CDR3 has 13 residues. Germline lookup yields CDR1 SNHLY and CDR2 FYNNEI. This CDR3 reads CASRWGSTGELFF. The CDR3 nucleotides are TGTGCCAGCAGGTGGGGTAGCACCGGGGAGCTGTTTTTT.

The chain joins TRBV2 to TRBJ2-1, with D perhaps TRBD2 (5 bases). The CDR3 runs to 16 residues. Trimming took off 1 base at V and 4 bases at J, with 14 bases between the two ends. In germline, CDR1 is SNHLY, CDR2 FYNNEI. CDR3 amino acids: CASSEGVGSWYNEQFF. The CDR3 DNA reads TGTGCCAGCAGTGAAGGGGTAGGGAGTTGGTACAATGAGCAGTTCTTC. The variable domain in full, with the rest retrieved from reference TRBV2 and TRBJ2-1, is EPEVTQTPSHQVTQMGQEVILRCVPISNHLYFYWYRQILGQKVEFLVSFYNNEISEKSEIFDDQFSVERPDGSNFTLKIRSTKLEDSAMYFCASSEGVGSWYNEQFFGPGTRLTVL.

This clonotype was observed at least ten times. The chain has TRBV5-6 and TRBJ1-5; no reliable D call. In germline, CDR1 is SGHDT, CDR2 YYEEEE. V shed 0 bases and J shed 5 bases, with 15 bases lying between them. The CDR3 consists of 16 residues. This chain's CDR3 is CASSLAGKGNHQPQHF. DNA of the CDR3: TGTGCCAGCAGCTTGGCCGGGAAAGGGAACCATCAGCCCCAGCATTTT.

This clonotype was seen at least ten times. The chain joins TRBV15 to TRBJ2-7; a weak D match, TRBD2 (6 bases). Per the germline V gene, CDR1 is LNHNV and CDR2 is YYDKDF (reference sequence). This CDR3 contains 17 residues. Deletions cut 0 bases from V and 3 bases from J, with 18 bases between. CDR3: CATSRDSGSGPIYEQYF. The CDR3 DNA follows: TGTGCCACCAGCAGAGATAGCGGATCGGGTCCCATCTACGAGCAGTACTTC.

As regards this clonotype: Given a far larger clone just one base away, this is likely a sequencing read error. J is TRBJ2-1 and V is TRBV2, with no clear D. Germline loops: CDR1 SNHLY, CDR2 FYNNEI. This CDR3 has 15 amino acids. Trimming removed 5 bases from V and 10 bases from J, with 21 bases in between. The CDR3 spells CASSPDLSSSYEQFF. The CDR3 nucleotides read TGTGCCAGCAGTCCGGACCTCTCATCCTCCTACGAGCAGTTCTTC.

J is TRBJ2-1 and V is TRBV20-1; TRBD2 matches at 7 bases. Germline V gene lookup returns CDR1 DFQATT and CDR2 SNEGSKA (reference sequence). J lost 9 bases, V lost 3 bases, and 11 bases had no gene match. This CDR3 spans 14 amino acids. CDR3 loop: CSARGRESVGEQFF. CDR3 DNA sequence: TGCAGTGCTAGGGGGCGGGAGTCGGTGGGTGAGCAGTTCTTC.

This clonotype was detected only a few times. V is TRBV5-4 and J is TRBJ2-1; no clear D. The CDR3 is 11 residues long. With 4 bases removed from V and 6 bases from J, the gap between germline ends came to 5 bases. Germline V gives CDR1 SGHNT, CDR2 YYREEE (reference sequence). The CDR3 DNA follows: TGTGCCAGCAGCCGGAGCAATGAGCAGTTCTTC. It translates to CASSRSNEQFF.

The chain combines TRBV11-2 with TRBJ2-3; D is uncertain. V shed 5 bases and J shed 5 bases, with 17 bases lying between them. The CDR3 is made up of 15 amino acids. Germline CDR1 reads SGHAT; CDR2 reads FQNNGV. The CDR3 spells CASSRSGYKGDTQYF. In DNA, the CDR3 is TGTGCCAGCAGCCGATCCGGGTACAAAGGAGATACGCAGTATTTT.

This clonotype was seen ten or more times. The DNA for the CDR3 is TGTGCCAGTGGGAGGGCGGGGGACTATGGCTACACCTTC. Translating it yields CASGRAGDYGYTF. J is TRBJ1-2 and V is TRBV27; weak D call: TRBD1 (5 bases). The CDR3 extends over 13 amino acids. V lost 9 bases and J lost 3, with 14 bases in between. Per the germline V gene, CDR1 is MNHEY and CDR2 is SMNVEV (reference sequence).